The 30 T cell receptor beta chains presented below share a single source sample, sequenced in a study of a mutant IDH1 vaccine in newly diagnosed glioma. Method: immunoSEQ multiplex PCR; TCRdb's copy keeps in-frame clones and lacks some. The sample holds more than 30,000 clones; 75% to 95% are singletons and the top ten take 5.1%. Which antigens these TCRs recognize remains unknown. Time point in this sample: week 47, end of study. Doses of 300 ug of mutant IDH1 20-mer peptide were given with topical imiquimod. Sequenced here: PBMCs, sampled from a glioma patient whose treatment included an IDH1 peptide vaccine. Receptors originate from a woman aged 35 to 49 with glioma.

The chain recombines TRBV13 with TRBJ2-7, with 7 bases matching TRBD1. The V and J ends lost 4 bases and 4 bases, in that order; junction bases with no gene match: 10. The CDR3 has 15 amino acids. In germline, CDR1 is PRHDT, CDR2 FYEKMQ (reference sequence). CDR3 in amino acids: CASSSTGTEPYEQYF. The CDR3 nucleotides are TGTGCCAGCAGCTCAACCGGGACAGAGCCTTACGAGCAGTACTTC.

V usage is TRBV6-6 and J usage is TRBJ2-3; 7 bases align to TRBD2. The CDR3 consists of 12 residues. J was trimmed by 3 bases and V by 8 bases; bases with no gene match: 2. Germline CDR1 reads MNHNY; CDR2 reads SVGAGI (reference sequence). The CDR3 region is CASGRATDTQYF. The DNA for the CDR3 is TGTGCCAGCGGGAGGGCAACAGATACGCAGTATTTT.

The rearrangement joins TRBV9 to TRBJ1-1, with D possibly being TRBD1 (5 bases). Looked up from germline, CDR1 is SGDLS and CDR2 is YYNGEE. Trimming took 0 bases from V and 4 from J, leaving 13 bases between them. CDR3 size: 15 residues. The CDR3 loop reads CASSVGAGGGTEAFF. Here the CDR3 DNA reads TGTGCCAGCAGCGTAGGAGCGGGGGGGGGCACTGAAGCTTTCTTT.

This clone was observed a handful of times. V gene TRBV5-1 combines with J gene TRBJ2-3; D is unresolved. From germline, CDR1 is SGHRS and CDR2 YFSETQ. Between the trimmed V and J ends, which lost 0 bases and 1 base, there was a span of 9 bases. This CDR3 has 15 residues. This CDR3 reads CASSLGHMGTDTQYF. The CDR3 region has the DNA TGCGCCAGCAGCTTGGGACACATGGGCACAGATACGCAGTATTTT. The variable domain in full, completed from reference TRBV5-1 and TRBJ2-3, reads KAGVTQTPRYLIKTRGQQVTLSCSPISGHRSVSWYQQTPGQGLQFLFEYFSETQRNKGNFPGRFSGRQFSNSRSEMNVSTLELGDSALYLCASSLGHMGTDTQYFGPGTRLTVL.

The chain links TRBV11-2 to TRBJ2-7, with 11 bases lining up with TRBD2. With V trimmed by 2 bases and J by 7 bases, 7 bases remained unmatched. Germline CDR1 SGHAT, CDR2 FQNNGV. This CDR3 is 15 amino acids long. The DNA of the CDR3 is TGTGCCAGCAGCTTACCGGGACTAGCGGCGTGGGAGCAGTACTTC. It specifies CASSLPGLAAWEQYF.

The J gene is TRBJ2-7, the V gene TRBV4-2; no clear D gene. V was pared by 4 bases and J by 2 bases, with 18 bases between. The CDR3 runs 16 residues. Germline loops: CDR1 LGHNA, CDR2 YNFKEQ. The DNA of the CDR3 is TGTGCCAGCAGCCCCCCCTCTGGAAGTGGGACCTACGAGCAGTACTTC. Its translation: CASSPPSGSGTYEQYF.

The rearrangement joins TRBV5-1 to TRBJ2-3, with a weak D call TRBD2 (6 bases). Germline V gene sequence: CDR1 SGHRS, CDR2 YFSETQ. The CDR3 loop spans 14 amino acids. V was cut by 0 bases and J by 1 base, with 6 bases left in between. DNA for the CDR3: TGCGCCAGCAGCTTGGGCGGGGGCACAGATACGCAGTATTTT. Translated: CASSLGGGTDTQYF. Complete variable domain (other parts from reference TRBV5-1 and TRBJ2-3): KAGVTQTPRYLIKTRGQQVTLSCSPISGHRSVSWYQQTPGQGLQFLFEYFSETQRNKGNFPGRFSGRQFSNSRSEMNVSTLELGDSALYLCASSLGGGTDTQYFGPGTRLTVL.

V usage is TRBV27 and J usage is TRBJ1-1; a possible D gene is TRBD1 (5 bases). V lost 3 bases, J lost 3 bases, and 11 bases lay in between. Per germline, CDR1 MNHEY and CDR2 SMNVEV (reference sequence). This CDR3 region has 14 residues. CDR3 nucleotide sequence: TGTGCCAGCAGTTTGGCACCGGGACACACTGAAGCTTTCTTT. Amino acids: CASSLAPGHTEAFF.

V is TRBV7-8 and J is TRBJ2-7; no reliable D call. Deletions cut 2 bases from V and 6 bases from J, with 14 bases between. Germline V gives CDR1 SGHVS, CDR2 FQNEAQ. This CDR3 has 14 amino acids. CDR3 bases: TGTGCCAGCAGCTTAAGATCGGGCGTCCTCGAGCAGTACTTC. Residues: CASSLRSGVLEQYF.

This rearrangement joins TRBV15 to TRBJ1-5; D is unclear. Germline V gene sequence: CDR1 LNHNV, CDR2 YYDKDF (reference sequence). Trimming shortened V by 3 bases and J by 8 bases, and 11 bases separated the two germline ends. CDR3 length: 13 amino acids. Written as DNA, the CDR3 is TGTGCCACCAGCAGGGGGAAGAGTGAGCCCCAGCATTTT. Translating it yields CATSRGKSEPQHF. The whole variable domain, filled in from reference TRBV15 and TRBJ1-5, reads DAMVIQNPRYQVTQFGKPVTLSCSQTLNHNVMYWYQQKSSQAPKLLFHYYDKDFNNEADTPDNFQSRRPNTSFCFLDIRSPGLGDTAMYLCATSRGKSEPQHFGDGTRLSIL.

The genes are TRBV7-2 and TRBJ2-2; 9 bases are shared with TRBD1. The germline gives CDR1 SGHTA, CDR2 FQGNSA. This CDR3 spans 15 amino acids. V gave up 8 bases and J gave up 4 bases; unmatched junction bases: 8. The CDR3 nucleotides are TGTGCCAGCGTAGGGACAGGGAGTACCACCGGGGAGCTGTTTTTT. It specifies CASVGTGSTTGELFF.

The chain has TRBV7-2 and TRBJ2-3; 9 bases match TRBD1. CDR3 size: 14 residues. Germline CDR1 SGHTA, CDR2 FQGNSA. The V gene end was trimmed by 5 bases and the J gene end by 4 bases; junction bases not matched to a gene: 4. The CDR3 sequence is CASSLRTGADTQYF. The CDR3 DNA reads TGTGCCAGCAGCCTACGGACAGGGGCAGATACGCAGTATTTT.

The chain employs TRBV6-1 and TRBJ2-2; TRBD1 is a possible D gene (6 bases). The CDR3 covers 15 residues. CDR1 and CDR2 (germline): MNHNS, SASEGT. With 3 bases removed from V and 1 base from J, the gap between germline ends came to 9 bases. The CDR3 bases are TGTGCCAGCAGTGATCAGACAGGGAACACCGGGGAGCTGTTTTTT. Its translation is CASSDQTGNTGELFF.

The chain carries TRBV19 and TRBJ1-1, with D possibly TRBD1 on 6 matching bases. Per the germline V gene, CDR1 is LNHDA and CDR2 is SQIVND (reference sequence). The CDR3 covers 14 residues. The germline V and J ends were trimmed by 5 bases and 2 bases, with 12 bases remaining between them. The chain's CDR3 is CASSPYRENTEAFF. CDR3 coding DNA: TGTGCCAGTAGTCCTTACAGGGAAAACACTGAAGCTTTCTTT. Variable domain in full (rest from reference TRBV19 and TRBJ1-1): DGGITQSPKYLFRKEGQNVTLSCEQNLNHDAMYWYRQDPGQGLRLIYYSQIVNDFQKGDIAEGYSVSREKKESFPLTVTSAQKNPTAFYLCASSPYRENTEAFFGQGTRLTVV.

The genes are TRBV4-1 and TRBJ2-7; 9 bases align to TRBD1. J gave up 3 bases and V 3 bases, and 6 bases lay outside the gene matches. The CDR3 length is 15 residues. The germline V gene encodes CDR1 MGHRA and CDR2 YSYEKL. DNA for the CDR3: TGCGCCAGCAGCCATGGCGGGACAGGGCTCTACGAGCAGTACTTC. Translating gives CASSHGGTGLYEQYF.

V usage is TRBV2 and J usage is TRBJ2-2; D may match TRBD1 or TRBD2 (5 bases each). Trimming took off 6 bases at V and 7 bases at J, with 12 bases between the two ends. This CDR3 is built from 13 residues. Per germline, CDR1 SNHLY and CDR2 FYNNEI. The CDR3 loop is CASRGESVGELFF. The DNA of the CDR3 is TGTGCCAGCAGGGGGGAGTCGGTCGGGGAGCTGTTTTTT.

In this sample, this clone turned up once. This chain connects TRBV5-1 to TRBJ1-4; 10 bases agree with TRBD1. CDR3 length: 15 residues. The trim removed 4 bases at V and 8 bases at J, leaving 8 bases unmatched. The V gene's germline CDR1 is SGHRS and CDR2 YFSETQ. The chain's CDR3 is CASSTFGTGEEKLFF. For the CDR3, the DNA is TGCGCCAGCAGCACGTTTGGGACAGGGGAGGAAAAACTGTTTTTT.

This clone showed up just once. The chain recombines TRBV28 with TRBJ2-5; perhaps TRBD1 as D (5 bases). From germline, CDR1 is MDHEN and CDR2 SYDVKM. Trimming pared 7 bases from V and 5 bases from J, leaving 17 bases between. The CDR3 extends over 14 amino acids. In nucleotides, the CDR3 is TGTGCCAGCACCAAAGGTGGGGCCTCTGAGACCCAGTACTTC. This sequence encodes CASTKGGASETQYF.

This chain connects TRBV5-1 to TRBJ2-3; weak D call: TRBD2 (7 bases). The V and J ends lost 4 bases and 2 bases respectively, with 11 bases between them. The CDR3 is 14 amino acids. The germline V gene has CDR1 SGHRS and CDR2 YFSETQ. This chain's CDR3 is CASSGGGHTDTQYF. The CDR3 bases are TGCGCCAGCAGCGGGGGGGGGCACACAGATACGCAGTATTTT.

This chain uses TRBV6-1 with TRBJ1-5; D is ambiguous. The CDR3 has 14 residues. Trimming shortened V by 4 bases and J by 5 bases, and 12 bases separated the two germline ends. CDR1 and CDR2 (germline): MNHNS, SASEGT. The CDR3 protein is CASSAATLHQPQHF. The CDR3 DNA is TGTGCCAGCAGTGCGGCAACGCTTCATCAGCCCCAGCATTTT.

The chain employs TRBV14 and TRBJ2-2; TRBD1 agrees at 8 bases. V was clipped by 5 bases and J by 0 bases; unmatched bases: 8. CDR1 and CDR2 from the germline V gene are SGHDN and FVKESK. The CDR3 runs 17 residues. The CDR3 region is CASSWTGNYANTGELFF. In DNA form, the CDR3 reads TGTGCCAGCAGCTGGACAGGGAATTACGCGAACACCGGGGAGCTGTTTTTT.

This chain links TRBV5-1 with TRBJ2-7; 10 nucleotides agree with TRBD2. The V segment lost 4 bases and the J segment 0 bases; nucleotides outside the gene matches: 7. The CDR3 covers 16 residues. Germline V CDR1 and CDR2: SGHRS, YFSETQ. CDR3 sequence reads: CASSRTSGMFSYEQYF. CDR3 nucleotides: TGCGCCAGCAGCCGCACTAGCGGGATGTTCTCCTACGAGCAGTACTTC.

The chain has TRBV2 and TRBJ1-3; TRBD1 matches at 8 bases. This CDR3 is built from 14 residues. V shed 3 bases, J shed 6 bases, and the junction held 4 bases outside the gene matches. Germline values: CDR1 SNHLY, CDR2 FYNNEI. The CDR3 DNA is TGTGCCAGCAGTGAGGAGACAGGGGCAAACACCATATATTTT. This encodes CASSEETGANTIYF.

The V gene is TRBV5-1, the J gene TRBJ2-7, with unresolved D. The CDR3 length is 14 residues. V shed 5 bases and J shed 6 bases, with 18 bases lying between them. Germline CDR1 and CDR2: SGHRS and YFSETQ. The CDR3 coding sequence is TGCGCCAGCAGAAGTGAAAGGCACTTTAGCGAGCAGTACTTC. Protein product: CASRSERHFSEQYF.

In nucleotides, the CDR3 is TGTGCCAGCAGTGCGAGGGGAACAGGGAGCGACTATGGCTACACCTTC. It yields the protein CASSARGTGSDYGYTF. The V gene is TRBV2, the J gene TRBJ1-2, with a weak D call TRBD1 (6 bases). V lost 4 bases to trimming and J lost 3 bases, with 18 bases between them. Germline V gene data show CDR1 as SNHLY and CDR2 as FYNNEI. The CDR3 covers 16 residues. The full variable domain, rest sourced from reference TRBV2 and TRBJ1-2, is EPEVTQTPSHQVTQMGQEVILRCVPISNHLYFYWYRQILGQKVEFLVSFYNNEISEKSEIFDDQFSVERPDGSNFTLKIRSTKLEDSAMYFCASSARGTGSDYGYTFGSGTRLTVV.

This chain connects TRBV6-6 to TRBJ2-7; TRBD2 might be the D (6 bases). Germline values: CDR1 MNHNY, CDR2 SVGAGI (reference sequence). The CDR3 has 15 amino acids. V was clipped by 5 bases and J by 0 bases, with 14 bases between them. CDR3 bases: TGTGCCAGCAGTGCGGGACTCGTGAGCTCCTACGAGCAGTACTTC. The encoded protein is CASSAGLVSSYEQYF.

This clone was counted only a few times. The chain has TRBV2 and TRBJ2-1, with D perhaps TRBD1 or TRBD2 (6 bases each). Looked up from germline, CDR1 is SNHLY and CDR2 is FYNNEI. The CDR3 is made up of 11 amino acids. Trimming took off 6 bases at V and 12 bases at J, with 12 bases between the two ends. The DNA for the CDR3 is TGTGCCAGCAGCTTACAGGGAGGGCAGTTCTTC. Its protein product is CASSLQGGQFF.

The rearrangement uses TRBV6-5 and TRBJ2-1, with TRBD2 as a possible D gene (7 bases). CDR3 length: 15 amino acids. Per germline, CDR1 MNHEY and CDR2 SVGAGI. V gave up 2 bases and J gave up 3 bases, with 11 bases separating them. In nucleotides, the CDR3 is TGTGCCAGCAGTTACCCGGGGGGCCTCTACAATGAGCAGTTCTTC. Amino acid sequence: CASSYPGGLYNEQFF.

This chain links TRBV6-5 with TRBJ1-4; 7 bases line up with TRBD1. CDR3 length equals 13 residues. With 10 bases clipped from V and 9 bases from J, the junction kept 11 bases outside the gene matches. CDR1 and CDR2 (germline): MNHEY, SVGAGI. This CDR3 is CATGMGQTKKLFF. The CDR3 coding sequence is TGTGCCACGGGGATGGGACAGACGAAAAAACTGTTTTTT.

The chain combines TRBV7-2 with TRBJ2-7, with a tentative D call TRBD2 (6 bases). Per germline, CDR1 SGHTA and CDR2 FQGNSA. V was shortened by 6 bases and J by 4 bases, with 13 bases between the two germline ends. The CDR3 covers 13 residues. The CDR3 DNA follows: TGTGCCAGCAGGCTTACAGGAGGGTACGAGCAGTACTTC. It is translated as CASRLTGGYEQYF.